This entry lists 2 T cell receptor beta chains sequenced from one sample in a study of neurological immune-mediated disorders. TCRdb processed the 5' RACE reads anew with MiXCR; each CDR3 protein has one entry. The sample comprises tens of thousands of distinct CDR3 sequences, 4.5% to 5.5% of which are singletons, and 6.9% rests with the top ten. Material: PBMCs. The source of these receptors is a man aged 25-40 years with multiple sclerosis.

There are a few counts of this clonotype. The chain carries TRBV18 and TRBJ1-1; 9 bases agree with TRBD1. The CDR3 is 16 amino acids. Germline trimming cut 2 bases from V and 1 base from J; bases unmatched to any gene: 5. Per germline, CDR1 KGHSH and CDR2 LQKENI. This chain's CDR3 is CASSPRTGEENTEAFF. The CDR3 nucleotides read TGTGCCAGCTCACCAAGGACAGGGGAGGAGAACACTGAAGCTTTCTTT. Full variable domain (rest looked up from reference TRBV18 and TRBJ1-1): NAGVMQNPRHLVRRRGQEARLRCSPMKGHSHVYWYRQLPEEGLKFMVYLQKENIIDESGMPKERFSAEFPKEGPSILRIQQVVRGDSAAYFCASSPRTGEENTEAFFGQGTRLTVV.

The chain is built from TRBV20-1 and TRBJ1-1; possible D gene TRBD1, 6 bases. The CDR3 has 16 residues. Trimming shortened V by 0 bases and J by 1 base, and 15 bases separated the two germline ends. Germline-derived CDR1 and CDR2 are DFQATT and SNEGSKA (reference sequence). The CDR3 bases are TGCAGTGCTAGAGACTGGGCGGGCAGGGGGAACACTGAAGCTTTCTTT. It is translated as CSARDWAGRGNTEAFF.